These 2 T cell receptor beta chains share one sample of origin, sequenced in a study of CD8 T cells in Susac syndrome. Reverse transcription of about 0.45 to 1 ug RNA was performed with random hexamers. Each CDR3 protein is one row after TCRdb ran MiXCR on the immunoSEQ multiplex PCR reads. Among tens of thousands of distinct CDR3 sequences listed, approximately 93% were seen once. The sample was CD8+ T cells from PBMCs. These receptors were taken from a human donor in good health.

The chain has TRBV5-6 and TRBJ2-7; D is possibly TRBD1 (6 bases). V shed 0 bases and J shed 0 bases, with 10 bases lying between them. The CDR3 contains 15 residues. Germline V gives CDR1 SGHDT, CDR2 YYEEEE. CDR3: CASSLGQAHSYEQYF. The CDR3 nucleotides are TGTGCCAGCAGCTTGGGACAGGCCCACTCCTACGAGCAGTACTTC.

The chain has TRBV4-3 and TRBJ2-3; 10 bases agree with TRBD2. The germline gives CDR1 LGHNA, CDR2 YSLEER. This CDR3 region has 15 residues. Germline trimming cut 3 bases from V and 4 bases from J; bases unmatched to any gene: 4. CDR3 loop: CASSHGSGGADTQYF. The CDR3 nucleotides read TGCGCCAGCAGCCATGGCAGCGGGGGGGCAGATACGCAGTATTTT.